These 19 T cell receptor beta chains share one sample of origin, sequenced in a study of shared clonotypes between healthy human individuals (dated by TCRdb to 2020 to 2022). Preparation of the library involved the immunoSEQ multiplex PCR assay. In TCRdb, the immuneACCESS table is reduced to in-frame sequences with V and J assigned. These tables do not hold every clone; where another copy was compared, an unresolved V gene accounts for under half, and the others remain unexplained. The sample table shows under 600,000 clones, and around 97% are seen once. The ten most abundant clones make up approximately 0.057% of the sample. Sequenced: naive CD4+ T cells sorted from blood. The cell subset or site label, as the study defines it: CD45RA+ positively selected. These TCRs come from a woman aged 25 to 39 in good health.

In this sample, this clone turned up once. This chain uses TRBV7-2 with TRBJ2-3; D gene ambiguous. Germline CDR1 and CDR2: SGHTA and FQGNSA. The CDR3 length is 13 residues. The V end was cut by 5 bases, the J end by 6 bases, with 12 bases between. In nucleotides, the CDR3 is TGTGCCAGCAGCCTTAACTCGTGGGATACGCAGTATTTT. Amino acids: CASSLNSWDTQYF.

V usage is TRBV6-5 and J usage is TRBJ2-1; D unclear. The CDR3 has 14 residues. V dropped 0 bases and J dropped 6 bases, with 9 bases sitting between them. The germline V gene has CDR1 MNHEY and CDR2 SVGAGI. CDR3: CASSYSMTTNEQFF. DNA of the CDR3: TGTGCCAGCAGTTACTCGATGACAACCAATGAGCAGTTCTTC.

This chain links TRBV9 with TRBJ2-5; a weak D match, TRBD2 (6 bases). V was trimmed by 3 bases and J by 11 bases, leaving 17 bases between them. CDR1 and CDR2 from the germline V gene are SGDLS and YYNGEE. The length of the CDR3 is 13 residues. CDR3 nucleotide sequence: TGTGCCAGCAGCGCGAGCCTGCGGGGAGAGCAGTACTTC. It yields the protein CASSASLRGEQYF.

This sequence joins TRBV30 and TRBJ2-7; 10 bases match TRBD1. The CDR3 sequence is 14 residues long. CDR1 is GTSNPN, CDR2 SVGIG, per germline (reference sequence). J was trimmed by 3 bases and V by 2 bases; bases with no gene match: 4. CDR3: CAWSRQGAYYEQYF. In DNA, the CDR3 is TGTGCCTGGAGTCGACAGGGGGCGTACTACGAGCAGTACTTC.

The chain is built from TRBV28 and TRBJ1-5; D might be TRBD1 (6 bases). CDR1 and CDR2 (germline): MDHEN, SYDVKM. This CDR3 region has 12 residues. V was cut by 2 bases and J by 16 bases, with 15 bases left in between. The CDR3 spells CASSLQQGKGHF. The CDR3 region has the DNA TGTGCCAGCAGTTTACAACAGGGTAAAGGTCATTTT.

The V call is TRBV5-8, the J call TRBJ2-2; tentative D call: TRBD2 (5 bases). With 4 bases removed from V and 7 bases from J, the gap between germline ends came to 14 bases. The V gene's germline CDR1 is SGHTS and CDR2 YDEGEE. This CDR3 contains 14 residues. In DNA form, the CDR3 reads TGTGCCAGCAGCAGGTGGGAGACGAACGGGGAGCTGTTTTTT. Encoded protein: CASSRWETNGELFF.

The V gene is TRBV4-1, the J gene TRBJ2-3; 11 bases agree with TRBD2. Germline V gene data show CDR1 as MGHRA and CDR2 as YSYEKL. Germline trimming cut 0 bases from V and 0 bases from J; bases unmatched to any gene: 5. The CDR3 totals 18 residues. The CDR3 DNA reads TGCGCCAGCAGCCAAGAGGGACTAGCGGCCCTTAGCACAGATACGCAGTATTTT. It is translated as CASSQEGLAALSTDTQYF.

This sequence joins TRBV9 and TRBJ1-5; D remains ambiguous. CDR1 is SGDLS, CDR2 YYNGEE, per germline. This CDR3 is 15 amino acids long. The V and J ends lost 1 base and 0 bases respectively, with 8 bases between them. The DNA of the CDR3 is TGTGCCAGCAGCGTACACGGGGATAGCAATCAGCCCCAGCATTTT. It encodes CASSVHGDSNQPQHF.

CDR3 in amino acids: CASSMQGPNQPQHF. The CDR3 DNA reads as TGTGCCAGTAGTATGCAGGGTCCCAATCAGCCCCAGCATTTT. The genes are TRBV19 and TRBJ1-5; a possible D gene is TRBD1 (5 bases). The CDR3 is 14 amino acids. From germline, CDR1 is LNHDA and CDR2 SQIVND (reference sequence). The ends were cut back, 3 bases at V and 3 bases at J, with 9 bases in the middle.

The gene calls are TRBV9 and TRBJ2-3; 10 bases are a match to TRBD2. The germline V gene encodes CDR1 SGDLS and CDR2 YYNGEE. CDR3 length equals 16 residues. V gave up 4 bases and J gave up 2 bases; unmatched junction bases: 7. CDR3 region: CASSLGLALVTDTQYF. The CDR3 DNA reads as TGTGCCAGCAGCTTGGGACTAGCGCTGGTCACAGATACGCAGTATTTT.

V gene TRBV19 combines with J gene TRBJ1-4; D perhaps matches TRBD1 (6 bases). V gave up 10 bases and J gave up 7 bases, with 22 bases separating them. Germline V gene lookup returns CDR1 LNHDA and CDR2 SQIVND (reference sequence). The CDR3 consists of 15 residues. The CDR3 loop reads CATRGPGAEGEKLFF. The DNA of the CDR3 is TGTGCCACCAGGGGACCGGGAGCCGAGGGTGAAAAACTGTTTTTT. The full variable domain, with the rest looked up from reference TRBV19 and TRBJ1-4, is DGGITQSPKYLFRKEGQNVTLSCEQNLNHDAMYWYRQDPGQGLRLIYYSQIVNDFQKGDIAEGYSVSREKKESFPLTVTSAQKNPTAFYLCATRGPGAEGEKLFFGSGTQLSVL.

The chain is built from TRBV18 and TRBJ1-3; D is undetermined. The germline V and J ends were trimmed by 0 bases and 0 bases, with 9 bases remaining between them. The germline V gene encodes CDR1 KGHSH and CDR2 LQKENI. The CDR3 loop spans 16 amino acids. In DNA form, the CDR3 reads TGTGCCAGCTCACCACCGAGCGGCGTCTCTGGAAACACCATATATTTT. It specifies CASSPPSGVSGNTIYF.

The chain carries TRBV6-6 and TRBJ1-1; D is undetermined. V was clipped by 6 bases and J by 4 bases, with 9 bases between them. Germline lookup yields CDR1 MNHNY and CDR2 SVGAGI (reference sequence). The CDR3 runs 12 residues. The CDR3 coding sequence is TGTGCCAGCAGGAGGATCGGCACTGAAGCTTTCTTT. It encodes CASRRIGTEAFF.

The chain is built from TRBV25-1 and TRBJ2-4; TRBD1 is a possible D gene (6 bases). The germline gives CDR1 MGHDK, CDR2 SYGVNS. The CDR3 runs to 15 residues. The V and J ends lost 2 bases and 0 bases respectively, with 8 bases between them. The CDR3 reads CASSESRGAKNIQYF. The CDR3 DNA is TGTGCCAGCAGTGAAAGCAGGGGAGCCAAAAACATTCAGTACTTC. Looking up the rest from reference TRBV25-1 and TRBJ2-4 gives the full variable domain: EADIYQTPRYLVIGTGKKITLECSQTMGHDKMYWYQQDPGMELHLIHYSYGVNSTEKGDLSSESTVSRIRTEHFPLTLESARPSHTSQYLCASSESRGAKNIQYFGAGTRLSVL.

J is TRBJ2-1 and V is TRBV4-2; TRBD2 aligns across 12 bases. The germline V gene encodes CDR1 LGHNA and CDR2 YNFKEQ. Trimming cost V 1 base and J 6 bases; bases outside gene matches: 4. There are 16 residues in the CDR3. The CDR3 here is CASSQGGLAGTNEQFF. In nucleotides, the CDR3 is TGTGCCAGCAGCCAAGGAGGACTAGCGGGAACCAATGAGCAGTTCTTC.

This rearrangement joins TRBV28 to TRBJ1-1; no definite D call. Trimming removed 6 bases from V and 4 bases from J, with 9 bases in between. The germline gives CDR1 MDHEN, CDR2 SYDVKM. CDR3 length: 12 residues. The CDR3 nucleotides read TGTGCCAGCAGGCTAGCAGGCACTGAAGCTTTCTTT. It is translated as CASRLAGTEAFF.

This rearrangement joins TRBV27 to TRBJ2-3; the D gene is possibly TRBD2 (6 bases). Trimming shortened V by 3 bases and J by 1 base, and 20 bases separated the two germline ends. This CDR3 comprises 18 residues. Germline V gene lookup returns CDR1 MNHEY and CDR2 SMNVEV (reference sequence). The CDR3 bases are TGTGCCAGCAGTTTCCAGGCCGCTGGGGAGGCGGGCACAGATACGCAGTATTTT. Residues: CASSFQAAGEAGTDTQYF.

The CDR3 DNA is TGCGCCAGCAGCTTAGGACTTACCGGGGCCAACGTCCTGACTTTC. It specifies CASSLGLTGANVLTF. The gene calls are TRBV5-1 and TRBJ2-6; tentatively, D is TRBD2 (5 bases). CDR1 is SGHRS and CDR2 is YFSETQ in the germline V gene. This CDR3 region has 15 residues. With 2 bases removed from V and 4 bases from J, the gap between germline ends came to 10 bases. Full variable domain (remainder filled in from reference TRBV5-1 and TRBJ2-6): KAGVTQTPRYLIKTRGQQVTLSCSPISGHRSVSWYQQTPGQGLQFLFEYFSETQRNKGNFPGRFSGRQFSNSRSEMNVSTLELGDSALYLCASSLGLTGANVLTFGAGSRLTVL.

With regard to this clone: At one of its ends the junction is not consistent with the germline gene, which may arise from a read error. The CDR3: CASSLSYGGPTSGRLF. CDR3 nucleotide sequence: TGTGCCAGCAGTTTATCCTACGGGGGGCCGACTAGCGGGAGGCTCTTC. This chain joins TRBV28 and TRBJ2-1; 13 positions match TRBD2. The CDR3 length is 16 residues. Germline V CDR1 and CDR2: MDHEN, SYDVKM.